This T cell receptor (beta chain) was captured in a study of blood T cell repertoires in COVID-19. The wider study: PBMCs, B-cell-depleted T cells, or T cells were the source of the cDNA or gDNA that made up the material.

With 2 bases removed from V and 7 bases from J, the gap between germline ends came to 17 bases. Germline assignment: CDR1 MDHEN and CDR2 SYDVKM. This CDR3 region has 15 residues. Per the study methods: Reference gene primer amplification yielded estimated nucleated cell counts. The protocol was immunoSEQ multiplex PCR, while the TCRdb copy is restricted to in-frame clones and leaves out a portion. From that table come the V and J calls and clone size; the DNA was used to work out D and trimming. The table records over 200,000 clones, over 75% of them present only once. The sample was peripheral blood. The sequence derives from a man older than 75 with acute or convalescent COVID-19. The rearrangement joins TRBV28 to TRBJ2-5, with D perhaps matching TRBD2 (6 bases). The CDR3 DNA reads TGTGCCAGCAGTTTACACGGGAGTGGGAAGGGGACCCAGTACTTC. This encodes CASSLHGSGKGTQYF.